This entry lists 21 T cell receptor beta chains sequenced from one sample in a study of PD-1 blockade in classical Hodgkin lymphoma. Produced via immunoSEQ multiplex PCR; TCRdb's table is partial and in-frame only. The sample lists around 18,000 clones; around 80% were seen once. This sample's time point: cycle 4 day 1 (C4D1), after 6 weeks of nivolumab. All trial patients relapsed after autologous stem cell transplantation. Magnetic negative selection was used to purify CD4+ T cells from thawed PBMCs. Here the sequenced sample was CD4+ T cells from blood, taken before the fourth cycle of nivolumab. These receptors were taken from a human donor with classical Hodgkin lymphoma.

The chain employs TRBV5-1 and TRBJ1-1; 7 positions match TRBD1. The CDR3 is made up of 15 amino acids. The germline gives CDR1 SGHRS, CDR2 YFSETQ. V was pared by 4 bases and J by 3 bases, with 9 bases of the junction left unmatched. DNA of the CDR3: TGCGCCAGCAGCGCGGGGACAGTTGGTTACACTGAAGCTTTCTTT. This codes for CASSAGTVGYTEAFF.

This clone is categorized as medium-sized. The chain couples TRBV10-3 to TRBJ2-7; 9 bases agree with TRBD2. CDR3 length: 16 amino acids. J was trimmed by 4 bases and V by 4 bases; bases with no gene match: 11. Germline V gene lookup returns CDR1 ENHRY and CDR2 SYGVKD. CDR3 sequence: CAISGLGGREKYEQYF. The CDR3 DNA follows: TGTGCCATCAGTGGTCTCGGCGGGAGGGAGAAATACGAGCAGTACTTC.

The rearrangement links TRBV9 to TRBJ2-3, with TRBD1 matching over 11 bases. CDR3 length: 17 amino acids. Germline assignment: CDR1 SGDLS and CDR2 YYNGEE. V lost 4 bases and J lost 3; bases outside the gene matches: 10. CDR3 sequence reads: CASSKGQGGSLTDTQYF. The CDR3 bases are TGTGCCAGCAGCAAGGGACAGGGGGGATCATTGACAGATACGCAGTATTTT.

The genes are TRBV2 and TRBJ2-3; D is perhaps TRBD2 (6 bases). This CDR3 spans 17 amino acids. CDR1 SNHLY and CDR2 FYNNEI come from the germline V gene. V was clipped by 7 bases and J by 0 bases, with 20 bases between them. The CDR3 DNA is TGTGCCAGCACGCGGGGTGGGCTCGATTATAGCACAGATACGCAGTATTTT. Protein: CASTRGGLDYSTDTQYF.

This rearrangement joins TRBV28 to TRBJ2-1; D ambiguous. V lost 3 bases, J lost 9 bases, and 12 bases lay in between. This CDR3 has 13 amino acids. The germline gives CDR1 MDHEN, CDR2 SYDVKM. CDR3: CASSFDPSPEQFF. The CDR3 nucleotides read TGTGCCAGCAGTTTTGATCCCTCTCCTGAGCAGTTCTTC.

The chain carries TRBV5-1 and TRBJ1-1, with D uncertain. V was cut by 1 base and J by 0 bases, with 10 bases left in between. The CDR3 has 15 amino acids. Germline CDR1 and CDR2: SGHRS and YFSETQ. CDR3 loop: CASSLIDTMNTEAFF. The CDR3 DNA follows: TGCGCCAGCAGCTTGATTGACACGATGAACACTGAAGCTTTCTTT.

This clone was detected only once. This chain joins TRBV28 and TRBJ2-2; D not resolved. The germline V gene has CDR1 MDHEN and CDR2 SYDVKM. The CDR3 runs to 15 residues. V was cut by 2 bases and J by 4 bases, with 11 bases left in between. In DNA, the CDR3 is TGTGCCAGCAGTTTACATCCGAAACTCACCGGGGAGCTGTTTTTT. Its protein is CASSLHPKLTGELFF.

The V gene is TRBV5-1, the J gene TRBJ2-7; 11 bases fit TRBD1. This CDR3 region has 14 residues. V was clipped by 0 bases and J by 6 bases; unmatched bases: 2. CDR1 and CDR2 from the germline V gene are SGHRS and YFSETQ. CDR3 sequence (DNA): TGCGCCAGCAGCTTGGGGACAGGGGGCGGCGAGCAGTACTTC. Translating it yields CASSLGTGGGEQYF.

The chain joins TRBV2 to TRBJ2-4; D uncertain. Germline CDR1 SNHLY, CDR2 FYNNEI. V lost 1 base to trimming and J lost 0 bases, with 4 bases between them. This CDR3 is 14 amino acids long. The CDR3 is CASSEDIAKNIQYF. CDR3 in DNA: TGTGCCAGCAGTGAAGATATAGCCAAAAACATTCAGTACTTC.

The V gene is TRBV28, the J gene TRBJ2-5; 8 positions match TRBD2. Germline loops: CDR1 MDHEN, CDR2 SYDVKM. J was trimmed by 2 bases and V by 2 bases; bases with no gene match: 7. The CDR3 is made up of 16 amino acids. The CDR3 DNA is TGTGCCAGCAGTTTAATAGGTAGCGGGGATCAAGAGACCCAGTACTTC. Translation gives CASSLIGSGDQETQYF.

The V and J genes are TRBV7-9 and TRBJ2-3; D is perhaps TRBD2 (7 bases). The germline CDR1 and CDR2 sequences are SEHNR and FQNEAQ (reference sequence). V lost 5 bases and J 0 bases, leaving 15 bases between the germline ends. This CDR3 region has 16 residues. In nucleotides, the CDR3 is TGTGCCAGCAGCCCAGGTGGGGGGGCGAGCACAGATACGCAGTATTTT. This translates into CASSPGGGASTDTQYF.

J is TRBJ2-7 and V is TRBV5-4; 7 bases line up with TRBD2. Germline-derived CDR1 and CDR2 are SGHNT and YYREEE (reference sequence). V lost 0 bases to trimming and J lost 6 bases; unmatched junction nucleotides: 6. This CDR3 is built from 14 residues. The CDR3 region is CASSLGMGGTEQYF. CDR3 bases: TGTGCCAGCAGCTTGGGAATGGGAGGGACCGAGCAGTACTTC.

The chain joins TRBV9 to TRBJ2-1; 10 bases map to TRBD2. Per the germline V gene, CDR1 is SGDLS and CDR2 is YYNGEE. The CDR3 is 17 amino acids. The junction had 7 bases not matched to a gene; V was cut back by 0 bases and J by 4 bases. CDR3: CASSVGLAGAKYNEQFF. DNA of the CDR3: TGTGCCAGCAGCGTAGGGCTAGCGGGAGCGAAATACAATGAGCAGTTCTTC.

The chain links TRBV7-2 to TRBJ1-4; D is unresolved. The germline V gene encodes CDR1 SGHTA and CDR2 FQGNSA. V lost 5 bases, J lost 4 bases, and 11 bases lay in between. The CDR3 is made up of 14 amino acids. CDR3 bases: TGTGCCAGCAGCGCATCGGGTTTTAATGAAAAACTGTTTTTT. This translates into CASSASGFNEKLFF. The variable domain in full, with the rest retrieved from reference TRBV7-2 and TRBJ1-4, is GAGVSQSPSNKVTEKGKDVELRCDPISGHTALYWYRQSLGQGLEFLIYFQGNSAPDKSGLPSDRFSAERTGGSVSTLTIQRTQQEDSAVYLCASSASGFNEKLFFGSGTQLSVL.

The V call is TRBV14, the J call TRBJ2-1; D call uncertain. Germline V gene lookup returns CDR1 SGHDN and CDR2 FVKESK. The CDR3 runs to 18 residues. The V and J ends lost 1 base and 7 bases respectively, with 23 bases between them. In DNA, the CDR3 is TGTGCCAGCAGCCAAGGTGATCTTGGTCTGAGGTCACAAAATGAGCAGTTCTTC. Translation: CASSQGDLGLRSQNEQFF.

The genes are TRBV4-1 and TRBJ1-3; D is uncertain. The ends were cut back, 0 bases at V and 2 bases at J, with 14 bases in the middle. Looked up from germline, CDR1 is MGHRA and CDR2 is YSYEKL. This CDR3 region has 17 residues. The CDR3 bases are TGCGCCAGCAGCCAAGATTTGGCAGCCCGTCCTGGAAACACCATATATTTT. Translating gives CASSQDLAARPGNTIYF.

This sequence joins TRBV28 and TRBJ1-6; D gene unclear. Trimming took off 0 bases at V and 9 bases at J, with 9 bases between the two ends. Germline V CDR1 and CDR2: MDHEN, SYDVKM. This CDR3 is 14 amino acids long. For the CDR3, the DNA is TGTGCCAGCAGTTTATGGCCATTGTTTTCACCCCTCCACTTT. This translates into CASSLWPLFSPLHF.

This chain's CDR3 is CASTPSAGAGNTIYF. CDR3 DNA sequence: TGTGCCAGCACCCCGTCGGCCGGGGCTGGAAACACCATATATTTT. The chain links TRBV7-2 to TRBJ1-3; D unclear. The germline gives CDR1 SGHTA, CDR2 FQGNSA. V gave up 7 bases and J gave up 2 bases, with 15 bases separating them. The CDR3 covers 15 residues.

The chain uses TRBV7-2 and TRBJ1-2, with D maybe TRBD1 (6 bases). The V end was cut by 5 bases, the J end by 7 bases, with 14 bases between. This CDR3 contains 13 residues. From germline, CDR1 is SGHTA and CDR2 FQGNSA. CDR3 nucleotides: TGTGCCAGCAGCCTCCGTATGGGGGCTGGCTACACCTTC. Protein product: CASSLRMGAGYTF.

V is TRBV27 and J is TRBJ2-7; tentatively, D is TRBD2 (6 bases). The CDR3 has 15 amino acids. Deletions cut 5 bases from V and 2 bases from J, with 16 bases between. The germline V gene has CDR1 MNHEY and CDR2 SMNVEV (reference sequence). Here the CDR3 reads CASSPIATRAYEQYV. CDR3 coding DNA: TGTGCCAGCAGTCCGATCGCGACTAGAGCCTACGAGCAGTACGTC.

V gene TRBV4-3 combines with J gene TRBJ2-7; 9 nucleotides align to TRBD2. V shed 0 bases, J shed 3 bases, and the junction held 6 bases outside the gene matches. CDR1 and CDR2 (germline): LGHNA, YSLEER. The CDR3 extends over 16 amino acids. The CDR3 loop reads CASSQDGASGNYEQYF. DNA of the CDR3: TGCGCCAGCAGCCAAGATGGGGCTAGCGGGAACTACGAGCAGTACTTC.